This T cell receptor (beta chain) is from a study of T cell repertoires in cytomegalovirus infection (dated by TCRdb to between 2018 and 2021). Background on the whole study: Alongside well-studied HLA-B-restricted epitopes, the peptide stimulations were aimed at recently identified HLA-C-restricted CMV epitopes, whose presentation resists viral immunomodulation. Donor HLA type was relevant to the analysis, as public TCR beta signatures indicated carriage of CMV infection together with the matching HLA type.

The paper as a whole reports these results and caveats: The ex vivo response was dominated by HLA-C-restricted CMV-specific TCR beta clonotypes, which also provided the single most frequent clonotype in two of eight donors. Carriers of CMV infection plus the relevant HLA type were discriminated by the cumulative frequency of public TCR beta family members in the study cohort and in an independent approximately 400-donor cohort.

The sequencing machine was an Illumina HiSeq 1500. The public reads were quality trimmed at Q25 with fastp and then assembled into clones with MiXCR by TCRdb, keeping productive beta chains. One record per CDR3 amino acid sequence lists the most common genes and DNA. This sample is represented by about 900,000 distinct CDR3 sequences; 31% of them were singletons. The top ten clonotypes cover over 12% of the sample. This clonotype was counted many times. The specificity of this receptor is unknown. It has no much larger one-base neighbor in the sample; base qualities were not kept. Explained via the paper, the treatment or condition label denotes: in vitro stimulation with specific CMV peptide epitopes to enrich CMV-specific T cells. The source material was cultured CD8+ T cells from PBMCs, sampled from culture after CMV antigen stimulation. The clonotype originates from a human donor in good health (CMV status not recorded). Some clones in this sample may be carry-over from other donors' samples.

DNA sequence: TGTGCCAGCAGTTTATCTCCATCTGGGGCCAACGTCCTGACTTTC. Translated, it gives CASSLSPSGANVLTF. The rearranged segments are TRBV27 and TRBJ2-6; the D gene remains uncertain. CDR1 and CDR2 are read off the germline V gene (reference sequence) as MNHEY and SMNVEV. Including the terminal cysteine and phenylalanine, the CDR3 comprises 15 residues. Only CDR3 DNA is held: 45 bases, read in frame from base 1. V gives up 0 bases and J gives up 1 base, and the segment between their germline ends measures 4 bases.